This T cell receptor (beta chain) originates from a study of technical replicates of blood from a few donors. Deletions cut 2 bases from V and 0 bases from J, with 9 bases between. This CDR3 is built from 14 residues. Germline CDR1 is SGHKS and CDR2 is YYEKEE (reference sequence). Repertoires were generated with immunoSEQ multiplex PCR, while TCRdb's copy carries only in-frame clones and drops some. The sample contains 75,000 to 95,000 clones, roughly 90% of which appear only once. The receptor comes from a human donor in good health. The chain links TRBV5-5 to TRBJ2-7; D might be TRBD1 (6 bases). The sample consisted of T cells isolated from PBMCs. CDR3 in DNA: TGTGCCAGCAGCTTTAGGGACATCTCCTACGAGCAGTACTTC. Its translation is CASSFRDISYEQYF.